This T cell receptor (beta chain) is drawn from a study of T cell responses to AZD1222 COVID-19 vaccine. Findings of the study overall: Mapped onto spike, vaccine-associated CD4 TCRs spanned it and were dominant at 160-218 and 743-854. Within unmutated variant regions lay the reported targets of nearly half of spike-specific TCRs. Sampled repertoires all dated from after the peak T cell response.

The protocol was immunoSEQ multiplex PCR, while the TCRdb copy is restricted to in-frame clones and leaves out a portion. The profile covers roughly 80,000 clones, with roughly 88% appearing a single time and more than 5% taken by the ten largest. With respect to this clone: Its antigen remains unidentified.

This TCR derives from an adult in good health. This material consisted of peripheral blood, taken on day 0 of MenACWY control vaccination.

The CDR3 DNA sequence: TGTGCCAGCAGGGGGGACGGTTACGAGCAGTACTTC. It specifies CASRGDGYEQYF. J is TRBJ2-7 and V is TRBV12-3 or TRBV12-4, with D tentatively TRBD1 or TRBD2 (5 bases each). Trimming stripped 6 bases from V and 4 bases from J, with 10 bases between. The CDR3 extends over 12 amino acids.